This TCR beta chain was sequenced during a study of T cell responses to AZD1222 COVID-19 vaccine. Germline CDR1 is SGHRS and CDR2 is YFSETQ. This CDR3 has 17 residues. Deletions cut 0 bases from V and 3 bases from J, with 15 bases between. Repertoires were generated with immunoSEQ multiplex PCR, while TCRdb's copy carries only in-frame clones and drops some. The sample lists about 19,000 clones; roughly 76% were seen once. This chain joins TRBV5-1 and TRBJ1-4; a possible D gene is TRBD1 (6 bases). This material consisted of peripheral blood, taken 28 days after the second AZD1222 dose. This TCR derives from an adult who received the AZD1222 COVID-19 vaccine. CDR3 in DNA: TGCGCCAGCAGCTTGGAACAGGGATCTTGGGCTAATGAAAAACTGTTTTTT. Translated, it gives CASSLEQGSWANEKLFF.